This T cell receptor beta chain was identified during a study of blood T cell repertoires in COVID-19. Study-wide background: Samples taken during acute and convalescent COVID-19 were collected in the United States, Italy and Spain.

Germline V gene data show CDR1 as GTSNPN and CDR2 as SVGIG (reference sequence). The CDR3 is made up of 15 amino acids. The V segment lost 0 bases and the J segment 5 bases; nucleotides outside the gene matches: 4. Profiled with immunoSEQ multiplex PCR; TCRdb holds only in-frame clones, not every one. The table lists 230,000 or so clones, around 83% of them singletons. The TCR comes from a man aged 40-50 years with active or convalescent COVID-19. The J gene is TRBJ2-3, the V gene TRBV30; 11 positions match TRBD1. Material for sequencing was peripheral blood. DNA for the CDR3: TGTGCCTGGAGTGTAATGGGGACAGGGGGAGATACGCAGTATTTT. Encoded protein: CAWSVMGTGGDTQYF.